This passage covers 25 T cell receptor beta chains from one sample sequenced in a study of OX40 agonist ivuxolimab in advanced cancers. Produced via immunoSEQ multiplex PCR; TCRdb's table is partial and in-frame only. The sample yields tens of thousands of clones, 75% to 90% seen once. The sample in question was CD4+ or CD8+ T cells sorted from blood, obtained in a trial of the OX40 agonist ivuxolimab. The receptors stem from an adult with an advanced solid tumor such as melanoma, head and neck, liver or kidney cancer.

J is TRBJ1-1 and V is TRBV7-8; D not certain. The CDR3 has 13 amino acids. V shed 1 base and J shed 1 base, with 4 bases lying between them. Germline assignment: CDR1 SGHVS and CDR2 FQNEAQ. CDR3 sequence (DNA): TGTGCCAGCAGCTTAGGCAGGAACACTGAAGCTTTCTTT. This translates into CASSLGRNTEAFF.

V gene TRBV5-1 combines with J gene TRBJ2-2; 7 bases line up with TRBD1. Trimming removed 4 bases from V and 5 bases from J; junction bases left unmatched: 8. Germline values: CDR1 SGHRS, CDR2 YFSETQ. The CDR3 has 15 residues. CDR3 region: CASSIGQDGTGELFF. As DNA, the CDR3 is TGCGCCAGCAGCATAGGACAGGACGGGACCGGGGAGCTGTTTTTT. Full variable domain (outside the CDR3, taken from reference TRBV5-1 and TRBJ2-2): KAGVTQTPRYLIKTRGQQVTLSCSPISGHRSVSWYQQTPGQGLQFLFEYFSETQRNKGNFPGRFSGRQFSNSRSEMNVSTLELGDSALYLCASSIGQDGTGELFFGEGSRLTVL.

J is TRBJ2-2 and V is TRBV29-1; TRBD1 matches at 7 bases. The V gene's germline CDR1 is SQVTM and CDR2 ANQGSEA. The ends lost 7 bases at V and 0 bases at J; junction bases unmatched: 2. CDR3 length equals 13 residues. The CDR3 reads CSADRANTGELFF. The CDR3 DNA sequence: TGCAGCGCAGACAGGGCGAACACCGGGGAGCTGTTTTTT.

The gene calls are TRBV18 and TRBJ2-3; D is possibly TRBD1 or TRBD2 (5 bases each). V lost 5 bases and J lost 1, with 10 bases in between. CDR3 length: 14 amino acids. Germline assignment: CDR1 KGHSH and CDR2 LQKENI. CDR3 sequence (DNA): TGTGCCAGCTCAGGTCGGGACGGCACAGATACGCAGTATTTT. This codes for CASSGRDGTDTQYF. The full variable domain, with the rest looked up from reference TRBV18 and TRBJ2-3, is NAGVMQNPRHLVRRRGQEARLRCSPMKGHSHVYWYRQLPEEGLKFMVYLQKENIIDESGMPKERFSAEFPKEGPSILRIQQVVRGDSAAYFCASSGRDGTDTQYFGPGTRLTVL.

V and J are TRBV6-5 and TRBJ2-1; weak D call: TRBD1 (5 bases). Trimming removed 3 bases from V and 4 bases from J, with 16 bases in between. Germline CDR1 reads MNHEY; CDR2 reads SVGAGI. The CDR3 has 16 amino acids. CDR3 DNA sequence: TGTGCCAGCAGTTATGATCCCAGGGTACCTTACAATGAGCAGTTCTTC. Protein sequence: CASSYDPRVPYNEQFF.

Only a few counts were recorded for this clone. J is TRBJ2-7 and V is TRBV5-4; no reliable D call. Trimming took 2 bases from V and 3 from J, leaving 9 bases between them. CDR3 length equals 13 residues. Germline V gene lookup returns CDR1 SGHNT and CDR2 YYREEE (reference sequence). The CDR3 sequence: CASSLDGLYEQYF. The CDR3 DNA reads TGTGCCAGCAGCTTAGACGGCCTCTACGAGCAGTACTTC.

The V and J genes are TRBV6-5 and TRBJ2-7, with 14 bases lining up with TRBD2. CDR1 is MNHEY, CDR2 SVGAGI, per germline. The CDR3 is 15 amino acids. J gave up 7 bases and V 5 bases, and 7 bases lay outside the gene matches. The CDR3 coding sequence is TGTGCCAGCAGTCCGGGACTAGCGGGAGTGGAGGAGCAGTACTTC. Residues: CASSPGLAGVEEQYF.

This clone was recorded once. The rearrangement links TRBV2 to TRBJ2-1; D unclear. V lost 6 bases, J lost 7 bases, and 13 bases lay in between. CDR3 length: 13 residues. Germline V gene sequence: CDR1 SNHLY, CDR2 FYNNEI. The CDR3 loop is CASSRSLLNEQFF. CDR3 bases: TGTGCCAGCAGCAGGAGCTTACTTAATGAGCAGTTCTTC.

This clone was picked up one time. This chain connects TRBV5-1 to TRBJ2-5; maybe TRBD2 (5 bases). The J call may be incorrect, as the DNA end agrees better with TRBJ2-7. The CDR3 length is 14 residues. CDR1 and CDR2 from the germline V gene are SGHRS and YFSETQ. The CDR3 DNA reads as TGCGCCAGCAGCTTGGCCGCGGGCTACTACGAGCAGTACTTC. This encodes CASSLAAGYYEQYF.

The chain couples TRBV5-1 to TRBJ2-1; perhaps TRBD2 as D (7 bases). The CDR3 is 16 amino acids. Trimming took off 7 bases at V and 7 bases at J, with 24 bases between the two ends. Per the germline V gene, CDR1 is SGHRS and CDR2 is YFSETQ. The DNA for the CDR3 is TGCGCCAGCGGGGGGGCGGCGGGAGACGTCCATAATGAGCAGTTCTTC. It yields the protein CASGGAAGDVHNEQFF.

This clone appeared a single time. This chain joins TRBV6-6 and TRBJ2-7; D is perhaps TRBD2 (6 bases). V was shortened by 2 bases and J by 3 bases, with 14 bases between the two germline ends. The germline CDR1 and CDR2 sequences are MNHNY and SVGAGI (reference sequence). The CDR3 covers 15 residues. DNA of the CDR3: TGTGCCAGCAGTTACCGAACCTCGGGGGACTACGAGCAGTACTTC. Translating it yields CASSYRTSGDYEQYF.

The genes are TRBV28 and TRBJ2-7; the match to TRBD2 covers 8 bases. The CDR3 length is 13 residues. The ends lost 6 bases at V and 4 bases at J; junction bases unmatched: 5. Looked up from germline, CDR1 is MDHEN and CDR2 is SYDVKM. CDR3 sequence: CASRGSGEYEQYF. The CDR3 DNA sequence: TGTGCCAGCAGGGGTAGCGGGGAGTACGAGCAGTACTTC.

This chain connects TRBV7-9 to TRBJ2-1; 11 bases map to TRBD2. CDR1 SEHNR and CDR2 FQNEAQ come from the germline V gene (reference sequence). V lost 5 bases to trimming and J lost 3 bases; unmatched junction nucleotides: 12. This CDR3 region has 18 residues. In DNA form, the CDR3 reads TGTGCCAGCAGCCCTAGGGCTAGCGGGGGGCAGGGCTACAATGAGCAGTTCTTC. Its protein product is CASSPRASGGQGYNEQFF.

The chain carries TRBV5-1 and TRBJ2-3; TRBD2 might be the D (5 bases). Germline loops: CDR1 SGHRS, CDR2 YFSETQ. CDR3 length: 13 amino acids. V was cut by 0 bases and J by 5 bases, with 7 bases left in between. In nucleotides, the CDR3 is TGCGCCAGCAGCTTGGGGGAGCTAGATACGCAGTATTTT. It yields the protein CASSLGELDTQYF.

The genes are TRBV19 and TRBJ1-5; D perhaps matches TRBD1 (6 bases). Trimming cost V 3 bases and J 4 bases, with 22 bases left between them. Per the germline V gene, CDR1 is LNHDA and CDR2 is SQIVND (reference sequence). There are 18 residues in the CDR3. Written as DNA, the CDR3 is TGTGCCAGTAGTATTTCACCGCCGGGGGGACATCTAAATCAGCCCCAGCATTTT. It is translated as CASSISPPGGHLNQPQHF.

A remark on this clone: The identical CDR3 is also encoded by other nucleotide sequences in the sample. The rearrangement joins TRBV7-3 to TRBJ2-1, with 8 bases lining up with TRBD1. Germline values: CDR1 SGHTA, CDR2 FQGTGA. This CDR3 spans 15 amino acids. Unmatched junction bases numbered 9, after V lost 4 bases and J lost 7 bases. CDR3 nucleotides: TGTGCCAGCAGCTGGACAGGGCTTCAAGGGAATGAGCAGTTCTTC. Encoded protein: CASSWTGLQGNEQFF.

V usage is TRBV9 and J usage is TRBJ1-3; TRBD1 might be the D (5 bases). V lost 0 bases to trimming and J lost 3 bases, with 13 bases between them. The V gene's germline CDR1 is SGDLS and CDR2 YYNGEE. The CDR3 covers 16 residues. This chain's CDR3 is CASSVGAGTYGNTIYF. CDR3 DNA: TGTGCCAGCAGCGTAGGGGCAGGGACTTATGGAAACACCATATATTTT.

The genes are TRBV7-9 and TRBJ2-5; 7 bases are a match to TRBD2. V lost 5 bases to trimming and J lost 5 bases; unmatched junction nucleotides: 11. CDR1 is SEHNR, CDR2 FQNEAQ, per germline (reference sequence). The CDR3 contains 15 residues. The CDR3 DNA reads as TGTGCCAGCAGCCCGAAGGGCGGGAGTGGGGAGACCCAGTACTTC. This translates into CASSPKGGSGETQYF. Full variable domain (outside the CDR3, taken from reference TRBV7-9 and TRBJ2-5): DTGVSQNPRHKITKRGQNVTFRCDPISEHNRLYWYRQTLGQGPEFLTYFQNEAQLEKSRLLSDRFSAERPKGSFSTLEIQRTEQGDSAMYLCASSPKGGSGETQYFGPGTRLLVL.

This chain connects TRBV5-4 to TRBJ2-7; 7 bases are shared with TRBD2. Germline lookup yields CDR1 SGHNT and CDR2 YYREEE (reference sequence). V shed 4 bases and J 2 bases; nucleotides not matched to a gene: 3. The CDR3 is 13 amino acids. CDR3 DNA: TGTGCCAGCAGCACTCGGGGGGCCTACGAGCAGTACTTC. Protein product: CASSTRGAYEQYF.

The rearrangement uses TRBV10-2 and TRBJ2-1; the match to TRBD2 covers 9 bases. The CDR3 spans 14 residues. The V gene end was trimmed by 7 bases and the J gene end by 5 bases; junction bases not matched to a gene: 6. Germline V gene data show CDR1 as WSHSY and CDR2 as SAAADI. The CDR3 loop reads CASMASGTHNEQFF. DNA of the CDR3: TGCGCCAGCATGGCTAGCGGGACCCACAATGAGCAGTTCTTC.

The chain joins TRBV7-9 to TRBJ2-7; D is uncertain. This CDR3 is built from 14 residues. Germline lookup yields CDR1 SEHNR and CDR2 FQNEAQ (reference sequence). Trimming pared 5 bases from V and 0 bases from J, leaving 11 bases between. In DNA form, the CDR3 reads TGTGCCAGCAGCATTGGACGGAACTCCTACGAGCAGTACTTC. It encodes CASSIGRNSYEQYF. Combining the CDR3 with reference TRBV7-9 and TRBJ2-7 gives the whole variable domain DTGVSQNPRHKITKRGQNVTFRCDPISEHNRLYWYRQTLGQGPEFLTYFQNEAQLEKSRLLSDRFSAERPKGSFSTLEIQRTEQGDSAMYLCASSIGRNSYEQYFGPGTRLTVT.

The gene calls are TRBV27 and TRBJ2-3; 7 bases align to TRBD1. The CDR3 is 13 amino acids. V dropped 6 bases and J dropped 4; count of bases not matched to a gene: 4. Per the germline V gene, CDR1 is MNHEY and CDR2 is SMNVEV (reference sequence). As DNA, the CDR3 is TGTGCCAGCAGAAACAGGGGACCAGATACGCAGTATTTT. Amino acid sequence: CASRNRGPDTQYF.

This chain connects TRBV5-1 to TRBJ2-7; D possibly corresponds to TRBD2 (6 bases). Per germline, CDR1 SGHRS and CDR2 YFSETQ. The V end lost 4 bases, the J end lost 7 bases, and 15 bases lay between the germline ends. There are 13 residues in the CDR3. The DNA of the CDR3 is TGCGCCAGCAGCCAAGCTAGCCGGGGGGAGCAGTACTTC. Amino acids: CASSQASRGEQYF.

The J gene is TRBJ2-7, the V gene TRBV10-3; 7 bases are shared with TRBD1. J lost 3 bases, V lost 7 bases, and 9 bases had no gene match. Germline V gene sequence: CDR1 ENHRY, CDR2 SYGVKD. CDR3 length equals 14 residues. The CDR3 protein is CAINSRDRGYEQYF. As DNA, the CDR3 is TGTGCCATCAATAGCCGGGACAGAGGCTACGAGCAGTACTTC.

This chain links TRBV2 with TRBJ2-7; perhaps D is TRBD1 or TRBD2 (5 bases each). V was clipped by 7 bases and J by 7 bases, with 20 bases between them. Per germline, CDR1 SNHLY and CDR2 FYNNEI. The CDR3 consists of 14 residues. The CDR3 loop reads CASTLLGVYEEQYF. The DNA of the CDR3 is TGTGCCAGCACCTTACTAGGGGTCTACGAGGAGCAGTACTTC.